The 20 T cell receptor beta chains below were found in one sample sequenced in a study of Graves' ophthalmopathy and Graves' hyperthyroidism. RNA transcripts provided the template for amplifying TCR beta CDR3 regions. HTBI primers were used in a first-round RT-PCR, which preceded a second-round multiplex PCR. TCRdb fed the multiplex PCR reads into MiXCR, producing one record per CDR3 protein. This repertoire shows 500,000 to 700,000 distinct CDR3 sequences, approximately 21% found once; its top ten account for around 7%. The specimen was peripheral blood. These TCRs come from a woman under 30 with stable Graves' hyperthyroidism. Some clones in this sample may be carry-over from other donors' samples.

CDR3 loop: CATRDRDEQYF. CDR3 DNA: TGTGCCACGAGGGACAGGGACGAGCAGTACTTC. This chain links TRBV6-4 with TRBJ2-7; 9 nucleotides agree with TRBD1. The germline V gene has CDR1 MRHNA and CDR2 SNTAGT. With 10 bases clipped from V and 5 bases from J, the junction kept 3 bases outside the gene matches. The CDR3 has 11 residues.

This clonotype has ten or more counts. The rearrangement uses TRBV15 and TRBJ1-5, with a tentative D call TRBD1 (6 bases). Trimming pared 0 bases from V and 15 bases from J, leaving 15 bases between. The CDR3 is made up of 13 amino acids. Germline-derived CDR1 and CDR2 are LNHNV and YYDKDF (reference sequence). CDR3 loop: CATSRDVRGQRHF. CDR3 DNA: TGTGCCACCAGCAGAGATGTGCGGGGACAACGGCATTTT.

This clonotype has at least ten counts. V usage is TRBV7-9 and J usage is TRBJ1-1; D possibly corresponds to TRBD1 (5 bases). The CDR3 is made up of 14 amino acids. Germline-derived CDR1 and CDR2 are SEHNR and FQNEAQ (reference sequence). Deletions cut 4 bases from V and 4 bases from J, with 13 bases between. This CDR3 is CASSSGPTGTEAFF. CDR3 nucleotide sequence: TGTGCCAGCAGCTCAGGGCCCACGGGCACTGAAGCTTTCTTT.

This clonotype occurred many times. The chain combines TRBV30 with TRBJ2-2, with D possibly TRBD1 on 7 matching bases. Trimming stripped 8 bases from V and 5 bases from J, with 18 bases between. Germline values: CDR1 GTSNPN, CDR2 SVGIG (reference sequence). This CDR3 spans 14 amino acids. CDR3 residues: CAAEQGRKTGELFF. DNA for the CDR3: TGTGCCGCCGAACAGGGGAGGAAAACCGGGGAGCTGTTTTTT.

Many counts were recorded for this clonotype. The chain joins TRBV20-1 to TRBJ2-7; D remains ambiguous. Trimming shortened V by 0 bases and J by 0 bases, and 6 bases separated the two germline ends. Germline V gives CDR1 DFQATT, CDR2 SNEGSKA (reference sequence). This CDR3 contains 13 residues. The CDR3 DNA sequence: TGCAGTGCTAGAGAGGGTAGCTCCTACGAGCAGTACTTC. As protein: CSAREGSSYEQYF.

The CDR3, as DNA: TGCAGTGCTATGGCGGGGGTCGTAAAAAATAATTCACCCCTCCACTTT. This gives the protein CSAMAGVVKNNSPLHF. The J gene is TRBJ1-6, the V gene TRBV20-1, with D tentatively TRBD1 (5 bases). The CDR3 has 16 residues. V was clipped by 4 bases and J by 5 bases, with 18 bases between them. Germline V gives CDR1 DFQATT, CDR2 SNEGSKA (reference sequence).

V is TRBV6-1 and J is TRBJ1-4, with 9 bases matching TRBD1. CDR1 MNHNS and CDR2 SASEGT come from the germline V gene. J was trimmed by 8 bases and V by 5 bases; bases with no gene match: 12. The CDR3 consists of 16 residues. The DNA for the CDR3 is TGTGCCAGCAGTACGGCGAAGGGGACAGGGAAGGAAAAACTGTTTTTT. It translates to CASSTAKGTGKEKLFF.

The table lists this clonotype with many counts. CDR3 in amino acids: CASSDRGLAEAFF. The CDR3 DNA reads TGCGCCAGTTCAGACAGGGGGTTGGCTGAAGCTTTCTTT. The rearrangement links TRBV5-1 to TRBJ1-1; TRBD1 agrees at 9 bases. This CDR3 spans 13 amino acids. Germline V gene sequence: CDR1 SGHRS, CDR2 YFSETQ. V gave up 8 bases and J gave up 6 bases; unmatched junction bases: 8.

This clonotype was recorded many times. Here the CDR3 DNA reads TGCAGTGCTAGGGAGCGACAAGAGACCCAGTACTTC. It encodes CSARERQETQYF. This chain uses TRBV20-1 with TRBJ2-5; no clear D. Germline values: CDR1 DFQATT, CDR2 SNEGSKA (reference sequence). This CDR3 has 12 residues. Trimming left V 3 bases short and J 2 bases short, with 7 bases between.

This clonotype was counted ten times or more. The V gene is TRBV11-2, the J gene TRBJ1-6, with D unresolved. With 0 bases removed from V and 11 bases from J, the gap between germline ends came to 14 bases. There are 15 residues in the CDR3. Germline V gene sequence: CDR1 SGHAT, CDR2 FQNNGV. CDR3 protein: CASSLDLPGSAPLHF. In DNA, the CDR3 is TGTGCCAGCAGCTTAGACTTACCGGGGAGTGCACCCCTCCACTTT. Full variable domain (rest looked up from reference TRBV11-2 and TRBJ1-6): EAGVAQSPRYKIIEKRQSVAFWCNPISGHATLYWYQQILGQGPKLLIQFQNNGVVDDSQLPKDRFSAERLKGVDSTLKIQPAKLEDSAVYLCASSLDLPGSAPLHFGNGTRLTVT.

The CDR3 DNA is TGTGCCAGCAGTTTAGGGTTCGAGAGCTCCTATAATTCACCCCTCCACTTT. It encodes CASSLGFESSYNSPLHF. The gene calls are TRBV27 and TRBJ1-6; D is undetermined. V lost 2 bases, J lost 0 bases, and 11 bases lay in between. The CDR3 extends over 17 amino acids. CDR1 and CDR2 from the germline V gene are MNHEY and SMNVEV (reference sequence).

This chain connects TRBV14 to TRBJ2-2, with D perhaps TRBD2 (5 bases). Trimming took 3 bases from V and 5 from J, leaving 16 bases between them. The CDR3 is 16 residues long. Germline CDR1 and CDR2: SGHDN and FVKESK. The CDR3, as DNA: TGTGCCAGCAGCCACCTGTCGAGGGAGTCAACCGGGGAGCTGTTTTTT. Protein: CASSHLSRESTGELFF.

The rearrangement joins TRBV11-2 to TRBJ1-5; unclear D gene. CDR1 and CDR2 from the germline V gene are SGHAT and FQNNGV. CDR3 length: 16 residues. V shed 1 base and J shed 4 bases, with 14 bases lying between them. CDR3 in amino acids: CASSLGGRGRNQPQHF. The CDR3 DNA is TGTGCCAGCAGCTTAGGAGGGCGTGGCAGGAATCAGCCCCAGCATTTT.

In this sample, this clonotype turned up a few times. The chain joins TRBV19 to TRBJ1-5, with 8 nucleotides matching TRBD1. The V segment lost 2 bases and the J segment 6 bases; nucleotides outside the gene matches: 9. Germline CDR1 and CDR2: LNHDA and SQIVND (reference sequence). This CDR3 region has 16 residues. The CDR3 protein is CASSIIRRTGTQPQHF. In DNA, the CDR3 is TGTGCCAGTAGTATAATCCGCCGGACAGGGACTCAGCCCCAGCATTTT.

This clonotype came up many times. The genes are TRBV5-6 and TRBJ2-7; D tentatively fits TRBD1 or TRBD2 (6 bases each). This CDR3 is 14 amino acids long. V lost 4 bases and J lost 5, with 16 bases in between. CDR1 SGHDT and CDR2 YYEEEE come from the germline V gene. CDR3 loop: CASSQGHGGDEQYF. The CDR3 DNA follows: TGTGCCAGCAGCCAGGGACACGGGGGTGACGAGCAGTACTTC.

This clonotype has a count of ten or more. This chain connects TRBV27 to TRBJ2-5; 8 nucleotides agree with TRBD1. This CDR3 comprises 14 residues. The junction had 7 bases not matched to a gene; V was cut back by 6 bases and J by 4 bases. Germline assignment: CDR1 MNHEY and CDR2 SMNVEV (reference sequence). The CDR3 region is CASREGQGVETQYF. CDR3 DNA sequence: TGTGCCAGCAGGGAAGGACAGGGAGTAGAGACCCAGTACTTC.

This clonotype has ten or more counts. The chain joins TRBV7-2 to TRBJ2-5, with TRBD1 matching 7 bases. V was pared by 5 bases and J by 4 bases, with 7 bases of the junction left unmatched. CDR1 and CDR2 from the germline V gene are SGHTA and FQGNSA. The CDR3 loop spans 14 amino acids. The CDR3 sequence: CASSQNRGGETQYF. The CDR3 region has the DNA TGTGCCAGCAGCCAAAACAGGGGTGGAGAGACCCAGTACTTC.

This clonotype was seen more than once but under ten times. The chain combines TRBV5-1 with TRBJ2-6; D tentatively fits TRBD1 or TRBD2 (5 bases each). CDR1 SGHRS and CDR2 YFSETQ come from the germline V gene. Trimming removed 0 bases from V and 0 bases from J, with 10 bases in between. This CDR3 spans 17 amino acids. The CDR3 DNA reads as TGCGCCAGCAGCTTGGCCAGAGGGACCTCTGGGGCCAACGTCCTGACTTTC. Its translation is CASSLARGTSGANVLTF.

This chain connects TRBV12-3 or TRBV12-4 to TRBJ1-1, with D perhaps matching TRBD1 (5 bases). The V gene lost 7 bases and the J gene lost 7 bases, with 13 bases spanning the gap. The CDR3 length is 12 residues. As DNA, the CDR3 is TGTGCCAGCACCAACGACAGCTTTGAAGCTTTCTTT. It specifies CASTNDSFEAFF.

This clonotype was seen once. It is likely a read error, because the conserved phenylalanine at the end of the CDR3 is missing. No DNA is shown, since the ends of the CDR3 on it are uncertain; the CDR3 is the one TCRdb lists. The chain is built from TRBV12-3 or TRBV12-4 and TRBJ1-2; the table calls TRBD1, which could not be checked here. The CDR3 numbers 13 amino acids, ends counted. The CDR3 here is CASGVQGAIGYSV.